Detailed here is one TCR beta chain. Its antigen is not identified. This sample is part of a study of CD8+CD57+ T cells in acquired aplastic anemia. Overall study findings and caveats: Shared by patients and controls, some 29 CD8+ CDR3s were abundant in patients. Levels of CD8+ Simpson's diversity were not significantly distinct in patients versus controls.

Genomic DNA served as template for TCR beta VDJ and CDR3 profiling. TCRdb reprocessed the reads with MiXCR, giving one entry per CDR3 protein. The table shows around 130,000 distinct CDR3 sequences, with 45% to 60% occurring only once. Patients included in sequencing had previously demonstrated CD8+CD57+ cell expansion by flow cytometry. Severe acquired aplastic anemia was the diagnosis recorded for all patients. The sample comprised sorted CD4+, CD8+, or CD8+CD57+ T cells (not recorded which) from PBMCs. The sequence derives from a human donor with aplastic anemia.

CDR3 DNA: TGCAGCGTTGTTTGGTTGGCGACCCAGTACTTC. Translated, it gives CSVVWLATQYF. The chain combines TRBV29-1 with TRBJ2-5, with D unclear. The length of the CDR3 is 11 residues. V was cut by 4 bases and J by 7 bases, with 10 bases left in between. Germline V gene data show CDR1 as SQVTM and CDR2 as ANQGSEA.